One and the same sample provided the 12 T cell receptor beta chains below, sequenced in a study of long-term antiretroviral therapy in people with HIV. Runs used v3.0 of the immunoSEQ assay and were done at survey level. Profiled with immunoSEQ multiplex PCR; TCRdb holds only in-frame clones, not every one. The sample consists of 25,000 to 30,000 clones, about 82% of them appearing once. The starting material was unsorted PBMCs, obtained 0.8 years after starting antiretroviral therapy. The origin of the receptors is a woman aged 30 to 39 with HIV.

A single count supports this clone. V gene TRBV28 combines with J gene TRBJ1-1, with D tentatively TRBD1 (5 bases). The germline V gene has CDR1 MDHEN and CDR2 SYDVKM. This CDR3 region has 13 residues. The CDR3 sequence: CATRSAGRGEAFF. In DNA form, the CDR3 reads TGTGCTACTCGGTCGGCAGGGAGAGGTGAAGCTTTCTTT.

V gene TRBV9 combines with J gene TRBJ2-7; 9 nucleotides agree with TRBD2. From germline, CDR1 is SGDLS and CDR2 YYNGEE. This CDR3 comprises 16 residues. V lost 4 bases, J lost 0 bases, and 8 bases stayed unmatched. The CDR3 reads CASSLSSGADSYEQYF. In nucleotides, the CDR3 is TGTGCCAGCAGCTTATCTAGCGGGGCCGACTCCTACGAGCAGTACTTC. The full variable domain, completed using reference TRBV9 and TRBJ2-7, is DSGVTQTPKHLITATGQRVTLRCSPRSGDLSVYWYQQSLDQGLQFLIQYYNGEERAKGNILERFSAQQFPDLHSELNLSSLELGDSALYFCASSLSSGADSYEQYFGPGTRLTVT.

The chain is built from TRBV5-1 and TRBJ2-3, with 11 bases lining up with TRBD2. This CDR3 is built from 14 residues. With V trimmed by 0 bases and J by 12 bases, 6 bases remained unmatched. Germline CDR1 is SGHRS and CDR2 is YFSETQ. CDR3 DNA: TGCGCCAGCAGCTTGGGGCTAGCGGGGGGCCCCCAGTATTTT. It yields the protein CASSLGLAGGPQYF.

This chain uses TRBV6-5 with TRBJ1-4, with no clear D. Germline V gene lookup returns CDR1 MNHEY and CDR2 SVGAGI. Trimming shortened V by 10 bases and J by 0 bases, and 9 bases separated the two germline ends. The CDR3 loop spans 13 amino acids. CDR3 sequence (DNA): TGTGCCACCCACCGTGCAACTAATGAAAAACTGTTTTTT. It codes for CATHRATNEKLFF.

This clone was counted a single time. CDR3 loop: CASSEEGPNIQYF. The CDR3 region has the DNA TGTGCCAGCAGTGAAGAGGGACCGAACATTCAGTACTTC. The chain joins TRBV6-1 to TRBJ2-4; D is possibly TRBD1 or TRBD2 (5 bases each). The CDR3 extends over 13 amino acids. V was pared by 1 base and J by 7 bases, with 8 bases between. Germline assignment: CDR1 MNHNS and CDR2 SASEGT.

This chain connects TRBV5-8 to TRBJ1-5, with no clear D. V lost 5 bases and J lost 4, with 7 bases in between. The CDR3 runs 12 residues. Germline CDR1 SGHTS, CDR2 YDEGEE. CDR3 protein: CASSRDNQPQHF. The CDR3 nucleotides read TGTGCCAGCAGTCGAGATAATCAGCCCCAGCATTTT.

The V gene is TRBV19, the J gene TRBJ2-2; 7 positions match TRBD2. The CDR3 loop spans 14 amino acids. V was clipped by 6 bases and J by 4 bases; unmatched bases: 5. CDR1 is LNHDA, CDR2 SQIVND, per germline (reference sequence). The CDR3 sequence: CASRNPGGTGELFF. As DNA, the CDR3 is TGTGCCAGTAGAAACCCGGGGGGCACCGGGGAGCTGTTTTTT.

In its sample, this clone was seen once. The rearrangement uses TRBV29-1 and TRBJ2-3; TRBD2 agrees at 9 bases. In germline, CDR1 is SQVTM, CDR2 ANQGSEA. V was pared by 5 bases and J by 1 base, with 4 bases of the junction left unmatched. The CDR3 spans 14 residues. The CDR3 is CSVLERGGTDTQYF. CDR3 coding DNA: TGCAGCGTTCTTGAGCGGGGGGGCACAGATACGCAGTATTTT.

This chain links TRBV27 with TRBJ2-2, with 8 bases lining up with TRBD1. Germline-derived CDR1 and CDR2 are MNHEY and SMNVEV (reference sequence). The trim removed 6 bases at V and 7 bases at J, leaving 10 bases unmatched. The CDR3 spans 15 residues. CDR3 nucleotide sequence: TGTGCCAGCAGAAAACCGGGACAGGAGAACGGGGAGCTGTTTTTT. It specifies CASRKPGQENGELFF.

This clone was seen just once. The chain combines TRBV5-1 with TRBJ1-1, with TRBD1 identical over 11 bases. Germline V gene data show CDR1 as SGHRS and CDR2 as YFSETQ. The junction had 6 bases not matched to a gene; V was cut back by 3 bases and J by 5 bases. The CDR3 contains 15 residues. The CDR3 DNA reads as TGCGCCAGCAGCTACCTCGGGACAGGGGGGACTGAAGCTTTCTTT. Amino acids: CASSYLGTGGTEAFF. The entire variable domain, with the rest obtained from reference TRBV5-1 and TRBJ1-1, is as follows: KAGVTQTPRYLIKTRGQQVTLSCSPISGHRSVSWYQQTPGQGLQFLFEYFSETQRNKGNFPGRFSGRQFSNSRSEMNVSTLELGDSALYLCASSYLGTGGTEAFFGQGTRLTVV.

The chain couples TRBV10-2 to TRBJ1-2; the D gene is possibly TRBD1 (6 bases). The germline gives CDR1 WSHSY, CDR2 SAAADI. Trimming left V 5 bases short and J 0 bases short, with 16 bases between. The CDR3 extends over 16 amino acids. CDR3 in DNA: TGCGCCAGCAGTCGGGGCCGGGACACAGCTAACTATGGCTACACCTTC. Translating it yields CASSRGRDTANYGYTF.

The J gene is TRBJ1-1, the V gene TRBV7-8; possible D gene TRBD1, 5 bases. Germline CDR1 and CDR2: SGHVS and FQNEAQ. There are 12 residues in the CDR3. Trimming stripped 5 bases from V and 6 bases from J, with 10 bases between. CDR3 coding DNA: TGTGCCAGCAGCGCGGGGGTTCCTGAAGCTTTCTTT. Its protein product is CASSAGVPEAFF.